This T cell receptor beta chain was obtained from a study of T-cell reconstitution after alpha-beta-depleted transplantation in children. V lost 2 bases and J lost 3, with 24 bases in between. This CDR3 region has 19 residues. The germline V gene encodes CDR1 SGHDN and CDR2 FVKESK. Unique molecular identifiers were used in preparing the TCRbeta library. TCRdb re-called the PCR reads with MiXCR, one entry per CDR3 protein. The table has more than 550,000 distinct CDR3 sequences, under 12% seen once. The chain is built from TRBV14 and TRBJ2-3, with a tentative D call TRBD1 (6 bases). This clonotype was sampled from a human donor who donated a stem cell graft to a child with acute myeloid leukemia. The sequenced sample was PBMCs from the stem cell graft donor, obtained from the stem cell graft. The CDR3 loop reads CASSQLGGRVESKTDTQYF. DNA of the CDR3: TGTGCCAGCAGCCAACTAGGGGGACGAGTCGAGAGTAAGACAGATACGCAGTATTTT.